The 10 T cell receptor beta chains below were found in one sample sequenced in a study of T-cell reconstitution after alpha-beta-depleted transplantation in children. Preparing the TCRbeta library involved the use of unique molecular identifiers. TCRdb fed the PCR reads into MiXCR, producing one record per CDR3 protein. The data hold about 610,000 distinct CDR3 sequences, with about 10% observed a single time. The sample in question was PBMCs from the stem cell graft donor, obtained from the stem cell graft. These receptors originate from a human donor who donated a stem cell graft to a child with acute myeloid leukemia.

This rearrangement joins TRBV5-1 to TRBJ2-5; the D gene is possibly TRBD1 (5 bases). The CDR3 runs to 16 residues. Looked up from germline, CDR1 is SGHRS and CDR2 is YFSETQ. Trimming left V 0 bases short and J 3 bases short, with 15 bases between. The chain's CDR3 is CASSLVPNQGKETQYF. The CDR3 coding sequence is TGCGCCAGCAGCTTGGTCCCCAACCAGGGTAAAGAGACCCAGTACTTC.

This clonotype was counted a few times. The J gene is TRBJ2-3, the V gene TRBV3-1; D is possibly TRBD1 or TRBD2 (6 bases each). Trimming left V 2 bases short and J 1 base short, with 16 bases between. The CDR3 has 17 residues. Per the germline V gene, CDR1 is LGHDT and CDR2 is YNNKEL (reference sequence). CDR3 sequence reads: CASSQRRGDVRTDTQYF. DNA of the CDR3: TGTGCCAGCAGCCAAAGGAGGGGGGACGTACGCACAGATACGCAGTATTTT.

This clonotype was seen repeatedly, ten times or more. This rearrangement joins TRBV7-2 to TRBJ2-1; TRBD2 matches at 7 bases. Per germline, CDR1 SGHTA and CDR2 FQGNSA. V lost 5 bases to trimming and J lost 0 bases; unmatched junction nucleotides: 4. The CDR3 is 15 amino acids. The CDR3 nucleotides are TGTGCCAGCAGCACCACTAGCGTCTCCTACAATGAGCAGTTCTTC. Its protein is CASSTTSVSYNEQFF.

The chain joins TRBV7-2 to TRBJ1-1; D may be TRBD1 (6 bases). Trimming stripped 0 bases from V and 2 bases from J, with 10 bases between. The germline gives CDR1 SGHTA, CDR2 FQGNSA. The CDR3 covers 15 residues. CDR3 amino acids: CASSLAGGLNTEAFF. CDR3 DNA: TGTGCCAGCAGCTTAGCCGGGGGGCTTAACACTGAAGCTTTCTTT. Complete variable domain (other parts from reference TRBV7-2 and TRBJ1-1): GAGVSQSPSNKVTEKGKDVELRCDPISGHTALYWYRQSLGQGLEFLIYFQGNSAPDKSGLPSDRFSAERTGGSVSTLTIQRTQQEDSAVYLCASSLAGGLNTEAFFGQGTRLTVV.

This clonotype was detected only a few times. V and J are TRBV6-2 or TRBV6-3 and TRBJ2-3; TRBD2 matches at 8 bases. Germline CDR1 reads MNHEY; CDR2 reads SVGEGT. The CDR3 runs 15 residues. V lost 2 bases and J lost 6; bases outside the gene matches: 7. The CDR3 DNA reads as TGTGCCAGCAGTTACGGAGCGGGAGAGGGGGATACGCAGTATTTT. Its protein is CASSYGAGEGDTQYF.

This chain links TRBV29-1 with TRBJ2-7; 13 nucleotides line up with TRBD2. Looked up from germline, CDR1 is SQVTM and CDR2 is ANQGSEA. Germline trimming cut 1 base from V and 0 bases from J; bases unmatched to any gene: 3. The CDR3 is 16 residues long. This chain's CDR3 is CSVEGLAGGSSYEQYF. In DNA, the CDR3 is TGCAGCGTTGAAGGACTAGCGGGGGGAAGCTCCTACGAGCAGTACTTC.

This clonotype was seen a handful of times. The gene calls are TRBV12-3 or TRBV12-4 and TRBJ1-1, with D possibly being TRBD1 (5 bases). The CDR3 covers 15 residues. V was cut by 2 bases and J by 4 bases, with 14 bases left in between. The CDR3 region is CASSLSGGSGTEAFF. The CDR3 DNA reads TGTGCCAGCAGTTTATCCGGGGGGTCTGGCACTGAAGCTTTCTTT.

As for this clonotype: This CDR3 is missing its conserved last phenylalanine or tryptophan, likely due to a read error. V gene TRBV3-1 combines with J gene TRBJ2-7, with unresolved D. The CDR3 runs to 15 residues. Per the germline V gene, CDR1 is LGHDT and CDR2 is YNNKEL (reference sequence). The V gene lost 1 base and the J gene lost 2 bases, with 12 bases spanning the gap. This CDR3 is CASSQGSGPTYEQYL. DNA for the CDR3: TGTGCCAGCAGCCAAGGATCAGGTCCGACCTACGAGCAGTACCTC.

This clonotype was recorded a few times. V usage is TRBV12-3 or TRBV12-4 and J usage is TRBJ2-7; TRBD2 is a possible D gene (5 bases). The CDR3 is 17 amino acids. Trimming pared 1 base from V and 5 bases from J, leaving 21 bases between. The CDR3 bases are TGTGCCAGCAGTTTAGGAGGGTGGGCTGCGCCAGACCACGAGCAGTACTTC. This sequence encodes CASSLGGWAAPDHEQYF.

The chain links TRBV9 to TRBJ2-7, with D maybe TRBD2 (5 bases). Looked up from germline, CDR1 is SGDLS and CDR2 is YYNGEE. This CDR3 is built from 14 residues. V dropped 0 bases and J dropped 2 bases, with 9 bases sitting between them. CDR3 DNA: TGTGCCAGCAGCGTAGACGGGATGACCTACGAGCAGTACTTC. It yields the protein CASSVDGMTYEQYF. The complete variable domain, with remaining parts taken from reference TRBV9 and TRBJ2-7, reads DSGVTQTPKHLITATGQRVTLRCSPRSGDLSVYWYQQSLDQGLQFLIQYYNGEERAKGNILERFSAQQFPDLHSELNLSSLELGDSALYFCASSVDGMTYEQYFGPGTRLTVT.